This T cell receptor (beta chain) was profiled in a study of blood T cell repertoires in COVID-19. Across the whole study: The origin of the acute and convalescent COVID-19 samples was the United States, Italy and Spain. PBMCs, B-cell-depleted T cells, or T cells provided the cDNA or gDNA that made up the material.

In the authors' methods: Scientists estimated how many nucleated cells there were by amplifying reference gene primers. Here immunoSEQ multiplex PCR was the method, and the copy in TCRdb shows in-frame clones only, minus some. That table supplies the V and J calls and clone size; D and trimming were determined from the DNA. The sample includes about 150,000 clones, roughly 84% of them seen just once. The CDR3 totals 11 residues. Trimming at V came to 8 bases and at J to 10 bases, leaving 4 bases not matched to a gene. Per germline, CDR1 LNHDA and CDR2 SQIVND (reference sequence). The sequencing sample was made of peripheral blood. The sequence came from a human donor in a cohort sampled during active COVID-19. V gene TRBV19 combines with J gene TRBJ2-2, with 7 bases fitting TRBD1. For the CDR3, the DNA is TGTGCCAGTGAACAGGGGACGGAGCTGTTTTTT. It codes for CASEQGTELFF. The whole variable domain, remainder taken from reference TRBV19 and TRBJ2-2, is DGGITQSPKYLFRKEGQNVTLSCEQNLNHDAMYWYRQDPGQGLRLIYYSQIVNDFQKGDIAEGYSVSREKKESFPLTVTSAQKNPTAFYLCASEQGTELFFGEGSRLTVL.